Shown below are 3 T cell receptor beta chains from a single sample sequenced in a study of early stage breast cancer tumors. Assay used: immunoSEQ multiplex PCR; TCRdb lists only in-frame clones, some missing. The data show 25,000 to 30,000 clones, 75% to 85% seen once. Sequencing was performed on blood. These receptor sequences come from a person aged 60 to 70 with breast cancer.

The chain has TRBV19 and TRBJ1-1; no firm D call. The germline gives CDR1 LNHDA, CDR2 SQIVND (reference sequence). The CDR3 sequence is 15 residues long. Trimming left V 5 bases short and J 0 bases short, with 13 bases between. CDR3 sequence (DNA): TGTGCCAGTAGTCCTCTGGGAGAAATGAACACTGAAGCTTTCTTT. Its translation is CASSPLGEMNTEAFF.

The rearrangement uses TRBV6-5 and TRBJ2-5, with TRBD1 matching over 7 bases. Gene TRBJ2-7 matches the end of the DNA better, so the J call may be wrong. The CDR3 runs 14 residues. Looked up from germline, CDR1 is MNHEY and CDR2 is SVGAGI. CDR3 in amino acids: CASSLAGGSYEQYF. The CDR3 bases are TGTGCCAGCAGTTTGGCAGGGGGATCCTACGAGCAGTACTTC.

This clone was detected only once. This rearrangement joins TRBV6-5 to TRBJ2-1; TRBD1 is a possible D gene (5 bases). The V gene lost 5 bases and the J gene lost 5 bases, with 16 bases spanning the gap. CDR3 length equals 15 residues. Germline lookup yields CDR1 MNHEY and CDR2 SVGAGI. Here the CDR3 DNA reads TGTGCCAGCAGTCTCCAGGGTGTGGCTCACAATGAGCAGTTCTTC. This translates into CASSLQGVAHNEQFF.